The 6 T cell receptor beta chains listed next were all sequenced from one sample in a study of blood T cell repertoires in COVID-19 (TCRdb year 2020). Receptor amplification or capture employed the immunoSEQ multiplex PCR assay. Sourced from immuneACCESS, this table was stored by TCRdb with only in-frame sequences that have V and J called. A share of the clones is absent; for the studies checked, an unresolved V gene accounts for under half, and the remainder has no known explanation. This sample has approximately 250,000 clones in its table, and 88% of those were observed once. The biggest ten clones account for about 3.1% of the sample. Sequencing was carried out using PBMCs or T cells enriched from blood (not recorded which). Every receptor here comes from a middle-aged woman who had been exposed to COVID-19.

The chain recombines TRBV6-2 or TRBV6-3 with TRBJ2-7, with 8 nucleotides matching TRBD1. The CDR3 totals 15 residues. CDR1 is MNHEY and CDR2 is SVGEGT in the germline V gene. J lost 2 bases, V lost 5 bases, and 8 bases had no gene match. The CDR3 sequence is CASSRTGSLTYEQYV. As DNA, the CDR3 is TGTGCCAGCAGTCGGACAGGGTCGCTAACCTACGAGCAGTACGTC.

As for this clone: At the DNA level, this CDR3 is encoded by other sequences in the same sample as well. V is TRBV12-3 or TRBV12-4 and J is TRBJ1-2; no definite D call. The CDR3 runs to 11 residues. The V end lost 6 bases, the J end lost 5 bases, and 7 bases lay between the germline ends. Here the CDR3 reads CASSRGYGYTF. The CDR3 DNA reads TGTGCCAGCAGCCGGGGATATGGCTACACCTTC.

The V and J genes are TRBV18 and TRBJ1-5; D is unclear. In germline, CDR1 is KGHSH, CDR2 LQKENI. V was cut by 6 bases and J by 2 bases, with 20 bases left in between. The CDR3 length is 17 residues. CDR3 sequence: CASSFIQSRPGNQPQHF. CDR3 DNA: TGTGCCAGCTCGTTTATACAGTCTCGTCCGGGCAATCAGCCCCAGCATTTT. Full variable domain (outside the CDR3, taken from reference TRBV18 and TRBJ1-5): NAGVMQNPRHLVRRRGQEARLRCSPMKGHSHVYWYRQLPEEGLKFMVYLQKENIIDESGMPKERFSAEFPKEGPSILRIQQVVRGDSAAYFCASSFIQSRPGNQPQHFGDGTRLSIL.

The chain joins TRBV28 to TRBJ1-1; D possibly corresponds to TRBD1 (6 bases). The germline V and J ends were trimmed by 5 bases and 1 base, with 11 bases remaining between them. Germline CDR1 reads MDHEN; CDR2 reads SYDVKM. CDR3 size: 14 residues. CDR3 sequence reads: CASSIPGQNTEAFF. For the CDR3, the DNA is TGTGCCAGCAGTATACCGGGACAGAACACTGAAGCTTTCTTT.

The chain uses TRBV4-2 and TRBJ2-5, with D perhaps TRBD2 (6 bases). Trimming pared 3 bases from V and 4 bases from J, leaving 9 bases between. There are 13 residues in the CDR3. Germline V gene lookup returns CDR1 LGHNA and CDR2 YNFKEQ. The CDR3 loop reads CASSQGGGETQYF. CDR3 nucleotide sequence: TGTGCCAGCAGCCAGGGGGGAGGAGAGACCCAGTACTTC.

CDR3 protein: CASSPPKGGGNTEAFF. CDR3 nucleotides: TGTGCCAGCTCACCACCCAAAGGGGGCGGGAACACTGAAGCTTTCTTT. This rearrangement joins TRBV18 to TRBJ1-1, with 7 bases identical to TRBD1. The CDR3 covers 16 residues. Trimming took 0 bases from V and 1 from J; bases not matched to a gene: 5. The V gene's germline CDR1 is KGHSH and CDR2 LQKENI.